Listed below are T cell receptor beta chains from one sample, sequenced in a study of T cell repertoires in cytomegalovirus infection. TCRdb recomputed calls from the reads with MiXCR, one row per CDR3 protein. The sample holds almost 550,000 distinct CDR3 sequences, more than 15% seen once. Sequencing input: CD8+ T cells from PBMCs. The receptors originated from a human donor in good health (CMV status not recorded). Some clones in this sample may be carry-over from other donors' samples. The CDR3 runs from the conserved cysteine through the conserved F or W. Each record gives: J gene, V gene, D gene, clone size, CDR3 DNA, CDR3 protein. The D gene is left open where the match is weak. Expanded clones are given a class, and other clones once, few, many or no size at all.

J: TRBJ2-1
V: TRBV7-3
D: .
size: many
DNA: TGTGCCAGCAGCCCACTGGACGCGACTCCCTACAATGAGCAGTTCTTC
CDR3: CASSPLDATPYNEQFF

J: TRBJ2-3
V: TRBV7-4
D: .
size: .
DNA: TGTGCCGGCACAGATACGCAGGATTTT
CDR3: CAGTDTQDF

J: TRBJ1-1
V: TRBV27
D: .
size: many
DNA: TGTGCCAGCAGTTTATCTTGGGAGGGGGGTACTGAAGCTTTCTTT
CDR3: CASSLSWEGGTEAFF

J: TRBJ1-1
V: TRBV7-3
D: .
size: many
DNA: TGTGCCAGCAGCTTAACAGGGTCGGGGAACACTGAAGCTTTCTTT
CDR3: CASSLTGSGNTEAFF

J: TRBJ1-1
V: TRBV24-1
D: .
size: .
DNA: TGTGCCACCAGTGAAACAGGGTTGGAAGCTTTCTTT
CDR3: CATSETGLEAFF

J: TRBJ1-4
V: TRBV11-2
D: .
size: .
DNA: TGTGCCAGCAGCGCCTACGTTGCAACTAATGAAAAACTGTTTTTT
CDR3: CASSAYVATNEKLFF

J: TRBJ2-7
V: TRBV7-9
D: .
size: many
DNA: TGTGCCAGCAGCTTACAGGGAAGCGAGCAGTACTTC
CDR3: CASSLQGSEQYF

J: TRBJ2-5
V: TRBV28
D: TRBD2
size: many
DNA: TGTGCCAGCAGACTCACCCTAATTAGCGGGGGGACTCAAGAGACCCAGTACTTC
CDR3: CASRLTLISGGTQETQYF

J: TRBJ2-7
V: TRBV2
D: .
size: .
DNA: TGTGCCAGCAGTGAGAGGGCAAGAAGGTCGGACGAGCAGTACTTC
CDR3: CASSERARRSDEQYF

J: TRBJ2-3
V: TRBV20-1
D: .
size: .
DNA: TGCAGTGCTCCTCGGGCGGGGCAACAGTATTTT
CDR3: CSAPRAGQQYF